This T cell receptor beta chain was sequenced during a study of OX40 agonist ivuxolimab in advanced cancers. Describing the broader study: Ivuxolimab was an agonistic, fully human IgG2 monoclonal antibody directed against OX40 (CD134), a costimulatory receptor. Of the approximately 53 patients in dose escalation, about 20 had hepatocellular carcinoma, around 15 had melanoma, 9 had renal cell carcinoma and 9 had head and neck cancer. The paper reports the monotherapy dose-escalation portion (N of about 50 patients) of the phase I ivuxolimab trial. Peripheral TCRbeta sequencing aimed to test whether ivuxolimab altered TCR sequence diversity and caused clonal T-cell expansion. In the dose-escalation cohort, around 80% of patients were male, and the mean age was roughly 60 years with a range of roughly 20 to 85. Intravenous ivuxolimab was administered to patients every 2 weeks at six dose levels: 0.01, 0.1, 0.3, 1.5, 3 and 10 mg/kg. Partial responses occurred in three dose-escalation patients, of whom one had hepatocellular carcinoma and two had cutaneous melanoma. Patients were allowed to have had prior anti-PD-1, anti-PD-L1 or anti-CTLA-4 therapy, and around two fifths of the dose-escalation patients had been treated with checkpoint inhibitors. Broader findings and caveats from the paper: At doses of 0.1 to 3.0 mg/kg, clonal expansion of both CD4+ and CD8+ blood T cells was observed from baseline to week 6. After ivuxolimab, CD8+ T cells had more expanded clones than CD4+ T cells on average. Which antigens the clonally expanded peripheral T cells were specific for was not determined. Low levels of normalized T-cell clonal expansion were also seen in some nonresponding patients. In the 0.1-3.0 mg/kg groups, partial responders were among the patients with the lowest normalized peripheral clonal expansion, particularly in CD8+ T cells.

To sequence the TCRbeta CDR3 region, genomic DNA was isolated from the sorted cells. TCRbeta CDR3 regions were sequenced using the immunoSEQ Assay. In its TCRdb copy, this immuneACCESS table keeps in-frame sequences only and misses some clones. Where compared with another copy, unresolved V genes explain less than half of these, and the others have no known cause. This sample is represented by under 90,000 clones; approximately 85% of them were singletons. Together, the top ten hold about 0.22% of the sample. The trial excluded patients who had a history of autoimmune disease or who were on systemic immunosuppression. Peripheral blood for TCR sequencing was collected from all dose cohorts at baseline, on cycle 4 day 1, and on cycle 7 day 1. Samples were obtained from an open-label, multicenter, first-in-human phase I dose-escalation trial of ivuxolimab. The trial enrolled adults with locally advanced or metastatic head and neck squamous cell, hepatocellular, melanoma or renal cell carcinoma. Before TCR sequencing, CD4+ T cells and CD8+ T cells were sorted from peripheral blood as separate populations.

The count of this clone is one. No cognate antigen has been identified for it. The sample holds no much larger clone one base away, and base qualities are not on file. This TCR derives from an adult with an advanced solid tumor such as melanoma, head and neck, liver or kidney cancer. The input for sequencing was CD4+ or CD8+ T cells sorted from blood, taken in a trial of the OX40 agonist ivuxolimab.

The CDR3: CASSLSGDAYTDTQYF. The nucleotide sequence is given as TGCGCCAGCAGCTTGTCCGGGGACGCATACACAGATACGCAGTATTTT. The chain joins TRBV5-1 to TRBJ2-3, with the D call tentatively TRBD1 or TRBD2, each fitting 5 bases. Inclusive of the bounding cysteine and phenylalanine, the CDR3 is 16 residues long. The only DNA kept is the CDR3, 48 bases in frame from the first base. A distance of 14 bases separates the germline ends of V and J, which lose 1 base and 2 bases respectively. The germline V gene encodes CDR1 SGHRS and CDR2 YFSETQ.